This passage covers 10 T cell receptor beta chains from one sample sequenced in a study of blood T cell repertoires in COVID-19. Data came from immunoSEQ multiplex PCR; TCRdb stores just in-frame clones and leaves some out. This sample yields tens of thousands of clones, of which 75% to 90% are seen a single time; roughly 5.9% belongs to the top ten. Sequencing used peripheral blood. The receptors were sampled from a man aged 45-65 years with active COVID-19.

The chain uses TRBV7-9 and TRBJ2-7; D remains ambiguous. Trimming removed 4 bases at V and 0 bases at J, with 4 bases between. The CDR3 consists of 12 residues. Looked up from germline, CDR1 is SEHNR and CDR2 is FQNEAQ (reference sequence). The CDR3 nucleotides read TGTGCCAGCAGCTCCCTCTCCTACGAGCAGTACTTC. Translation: CASSSLSYEQYF.

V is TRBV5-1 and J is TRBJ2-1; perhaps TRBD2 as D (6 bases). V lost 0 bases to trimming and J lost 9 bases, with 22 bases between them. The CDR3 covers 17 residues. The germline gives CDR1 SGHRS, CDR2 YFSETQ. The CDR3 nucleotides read TGCGCCAGCAGCTTGGGGGCGGCGGCGGGATGGGGTAGTGAGCAGTTCTTC. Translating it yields CASSLGAAAGWGSEQFF.

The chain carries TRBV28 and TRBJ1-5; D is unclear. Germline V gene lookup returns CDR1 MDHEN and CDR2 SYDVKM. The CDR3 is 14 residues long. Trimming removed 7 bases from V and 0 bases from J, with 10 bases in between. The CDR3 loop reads CASNWRDSNQPQHF. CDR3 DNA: TGTGCCAGCAATTGGAGGGATAGCAATCAGCCCCAGCATTTT.

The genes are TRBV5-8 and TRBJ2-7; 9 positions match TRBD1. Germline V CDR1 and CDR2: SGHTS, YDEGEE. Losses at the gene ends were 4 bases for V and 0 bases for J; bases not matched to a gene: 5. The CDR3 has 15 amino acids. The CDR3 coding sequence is TGTGCCAGCAGCACCCGGGACAGGGACTCCTACGAGCAGTACTTC. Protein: CASSTRDRDSYEQYF.

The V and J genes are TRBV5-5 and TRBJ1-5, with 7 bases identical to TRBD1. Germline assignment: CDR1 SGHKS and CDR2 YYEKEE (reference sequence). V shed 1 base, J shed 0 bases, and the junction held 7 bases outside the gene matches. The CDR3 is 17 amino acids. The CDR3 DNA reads TGTGCCAGCAGCTTGAACCAAGGGGGCATTAGCAATCAGCCCCAGCATTTT. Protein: CASSLNQGGISNQPQHF.

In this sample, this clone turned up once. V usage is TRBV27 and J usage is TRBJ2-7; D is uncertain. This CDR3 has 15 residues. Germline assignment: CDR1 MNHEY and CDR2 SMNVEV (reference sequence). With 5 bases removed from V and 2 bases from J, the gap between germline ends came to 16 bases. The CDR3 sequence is CASSPQALKPYEQYF. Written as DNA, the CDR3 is TGTGCCAGCAGTCCCCAGGCCCTAAAGCCCTACGAGCAGTACTTC.

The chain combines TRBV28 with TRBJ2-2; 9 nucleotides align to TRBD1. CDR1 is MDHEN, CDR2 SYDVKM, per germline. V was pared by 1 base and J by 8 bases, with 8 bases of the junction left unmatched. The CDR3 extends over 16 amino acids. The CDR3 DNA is TGTGCCAGCAGTTTATCGGGGACAGGGTCATTAGGGGAGCTGTTTTTT. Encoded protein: CASSLSGTGSLGELFF.

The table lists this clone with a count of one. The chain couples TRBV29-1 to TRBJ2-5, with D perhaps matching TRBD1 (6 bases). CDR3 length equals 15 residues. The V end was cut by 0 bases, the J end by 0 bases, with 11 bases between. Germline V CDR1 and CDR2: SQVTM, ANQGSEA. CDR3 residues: CSVEDIYRDQETQYF. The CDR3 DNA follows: TGCAGCGTTGAAGATATATACAGGGACCAAGAGACCCAGTACTTC.

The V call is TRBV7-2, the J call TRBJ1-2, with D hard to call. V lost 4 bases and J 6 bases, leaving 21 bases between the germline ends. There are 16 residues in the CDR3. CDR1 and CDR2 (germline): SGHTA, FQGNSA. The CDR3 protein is CASSSKTKSARHGYTF. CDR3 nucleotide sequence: TGTGCCAGCAGCTCAAAGACCAAAAGCGCTAGGCATGGCTACACCTTC.

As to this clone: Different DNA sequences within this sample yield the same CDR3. The CDR3 nucleotides are TGTGCCAGCAGCCAAGTAGGGAGCGGGAGGGGTTACAATGAGCAGTTCTTC. This gives the protein CASSQVGSGRGYNEQFF. The chain employs TRBV14 and TRBJ2-1; TRBD2 matches at 10 bases. The trim removed 1 base at V and 4 bases at J, leaving 7 bases unmatched. The CDR3 contains 17 residues. Germline CDR1 is SGHDN and CDR2 is FVKESK.